This T cell receptor beta chain was identified during a study of OX40 agonist ivuxolimab in advanced cancers. For the study at large: Partial responses were achieved by three patients: one hepatocellular carcinoma, two cutaneous melanoma. Overall study results and limits: In the 0.1-3.0 mg/kg groups, partial responders showed among the lowest expansion.

This CDR3 is 15 amino acids long. The V end lost 3 bases, the J end lost 3 bases, and 14 bases lay between the germline ends. The germline V gene has CDR1 SGHTA and CDR2 FQGTGA. Regarding this clone: The antigen is undetermined.

Sequenced by immunoSEQ multiplex PCR; TCRdb stores in-frame clones only, minus some. The table records 35,000 to 55,000 clones, over 90% of them present only once. The source is an adult with an advanced solid tumor such as melanoma, head and neck, liver or kidney cancer. The chain uses TRBV7-3 and TRBJ2-5; TRBD2 is a possible D gene (5 bases). This sample comprised CD4+ or CD8+ T cells sorted from blood, obtained in a trial of the OX40 agonist ivuxolimab. CDR3 nucleotides: TGTGCCAGCAGCTTGAAGCGGACGACCGAAGAGACCCAGTACTTC. This gives the protein CASSLKRTTEETQYF.